This passage covers 30 T cell receptor beta chains from one sample sequenced in a study of T cells and copy number aberrations in small-cell lung cancer. TCRdb's copy holds only in-frame clones and misses some; the assay was immunoSEQ multiplex PCR. The table has 7,000 or so clones, 82% seen once. Input material: normal tissue next to the tumor. These TCRs come from a woman in her forties or fifties with small cell lung cancer.

The chain is built from TRBV19 and TRBJ1-4, with D unresolved. From germline, CDR1 is LNHDA and CDR2 SQIVND (reference sequence). V lost 9 bases and J lost 5, with 22 bases in between. The CDR3 totals 16 residues. The CDR3 DNA sequence: TGTGCCAGCTCCCTCCTCCGGGGAAAGGTCAATGAAAAACTGTTTTTT. It specifies CASSLLRGKVNEKLFF. The whole variable domain, remainder taken from reference TRBV19 and TRBJ1-4, is DGGITQSPKYLFRKEGQNVTLSCEQNLNHDAMYWYRQDPGQGLRLIYYSQIVNDFQKGDIAEGYSVSREKKESFPLTVTSAQKNPTAFYLCASSLLRGKVNEKLFFGSGTQLSVL.

The chain carries TRBV25-1 and TRBJ2-5, with a weak D call TRBD1 (5 bases). Germline values: CDR1 MGHDK, CDR2 SYGVNS. The CDR3 runs 15 residues. Trimming left V 8 bases short and J 3 bases short, with 19 bases between. The CDR3 DNA reads as TGTGCCAGCTCCCGACCCCTCAGGGTCGAAGAGACCCAGTACTTC. Residues: CASSRPLRVEETQYF. The full variable domain, completed using reference TRBV25-1 and TRBJ2-5, is EADIYQTPRYLVIGTGKKITLECSQTMGHDKMYWYQQDPGMELHLIHYSYGVNSTEKGDLSSESTVSRIRTEHFPLTLESARPSHTSQYLCASSRPLRVEETQYFGPGTRLLVL.

The rearrangement links TRBV19 to TRBJ2-5; D is uncertain. The CDR3 runs to 14 residues. Looked up from germline, CDR1 is LNHDA and CDR2 is SQIVND (reference sequence). Trimming cost V 3 bases and J 5 bases, with 13 bases left between them. CDR3 sequence reads: CASSIKWGSETQYF. CDR3 nucleotides: TGTGCCAGTAGTATTAAGTGGGGATCGGAGACCCAGTACTTC.

The rearrangement joins TRBV20-1 to TRBJ2-5; D uncertain. V lost 1 base, J lost 4 bases, and 4 bases lay in between. The CDR3 contains 11 residues. Germline assignment: CDR1 DFQATT and CDR2 SNEGSKA (reference sequence). The CDR3: CSARVLETQYF. CDR3 nucleotides: TGCAGTGCTAGAGTTTTAGAGACCCAGTACTTC.

V is TRBV19 and J is TRBJ1-5; possibly TRBD1 for D (5 bases). V was trimmed by 6 bases and J by 7 bases, leaving 19 bases between them. The V gene's germline CDR1 is LNHDA and CDR2 SQIVND (reference sequence). This CDR3 is 15 amino acids long. This CDR3 reads CASRDEGRWEQPQHF. The CDR3 nucleotides are TGTGCCAGTAGGGACGAGGGGAGGTGGGAGCAGCCCCAGCATTTT.

In its sample, this clone was seen a few times. The CDR3 coding sequence is TGTGCCAGCAGCTCCCCCCAGGGGGGAGATTCAACTAATGAAAAACTGTTTTTT. Translating gives CASSSPQGGDSTNEKLFF. This chain uses TRBV7-2 with TRBJ1-4; 7 bases line up with TRBD1. The germline gives CDR1 SGHTA, CDR2 FQGNSA. Trimming cost V 4 bases and J 0 bases; bases outside gene matches: 11. This CDR3 region has 18 residues.

The gene calls are TRBV5-1 and TRBJ2-5; a weak D match, TRBD1 (6 bases). The DNA end favors TRBJ2-7, so the J call may be wrong. The CDR3 length is 11 residues. Germline assignment: CDR1 SGHRS and CDR2 YFSETQ. The CDR3 here is CASKQGNEQYF. The CDR3 DNA follows: TGCGCCAGTAAACAGGGTAACGAGCAGTACTTC.

The genes are TRBV5-6 and TRBJ2-5; D gene ambiguous. The end of the DNA aligns better with TRBJ2-7, so the J call may be wrong. The germline V gene has CDR1 SGHDT and CDR2 YYEEEE. The CDR3 spans 12 residues. The CDR3, as DNA: TGTGCCAGCAGCACGACCTCCTACGAGCAGTACTTC. Its translation: CASSTTSYEQYF.

This chain connects TRBV11-2 to TRBJ2-2, with 7 bases fitting TRBD1. The CDR3 consists of 14 residues. V gave up 5 bases and J gave up 6 bases; unmatched junction bases: 6. The germline V gene encodes CDR1 SGHAT and CDR2 FQNNGV. The DNA of the CDR3 is TGTGCCAGCAGCCCCCGAGGGGGCGCCGGGGAGCTGTTTTTT. Its translation: CASSPRGGAGELFF.

The chain links TRBV5-1 to TRBJ2-7; 7 nucleotides align to TRBD1. This CDR3 contains 13 residues. Germline CDR1 reads SGHRS; CDR2 reads YFSETQ. After removal of 4 bases from V and 6 bases from J, the junction contained 7 bases not matched to a gene. CDR3: CASSRTGATEQYF. The CDR3 coding sequence is TGCGCCAGCAGCCGTACAGGGGCCACCGAGCAGTACTTC.

The rearrangement uses TRBV12-5 and TRBJ2-7; TRBD1 might be the D (6 bases). The germline V gene encodes CDR1 LGHNT and CDR2 FRNRAP. V was trimmed by 6 bases and J by 9 bases, leaving 18 bases between them. The CDR3 has 13 amino acids. The CDR3 here is CASGQGPIGRQYF. In nucleotides, the CDR3 is TGTGCTAGTGGACAGGGCCCGATAGGTAGGCAGTACTTC.

This chain joins TRBV7-3 and TRBJ2-1, with TRBD2 identical over 15 bases. The V gene end was trimmed by 4 bases and the J gene end by 9 bases; junction bases not matched to a gene: 4. The CDR3 loop spans 15 amino acids. Germline V CDR1 and CDR2: SGHTA, FQGTGA. The CDR3 bases are TGTGCCAGCAGCTCGGGACTAGCGGGAGGTCGTGAGCAGTTCTTC. Translated: CASSSGLAGGREQFF. Complete variable domain (other parts from reference TRBV7-3 and TRBJ2-1): GAGVSQTPSNKVTEKGKYVELRCDPISGHTALYWYRQSLGQGPEFLIYFQGTGAADDSGLPNDRFFAVRPEGSVSTLKIQRTERGDSAVYLCASSSGLAGGREQFFGPGTRLTVL.

The chain combines TRBV21-1 with TRBJ2-3; the table's D call, TRBD2, has no DNA check behind it. TRBV21-1 is designated a pseudogene. The CDR3 contains 20 residues. The CDR3 is CASSDPPGTSGRAEADTQYF. CDR3 bases: TGTGCCAGCAGCGACCCCCCCGGGACTAGCGGGAGGGCCGAGGCAGATACGCAGTATTTT.

V and J are TRBV2 and TRBJ2-2, with D unresolved. This CDR3 comprises 13 residues. Between the trimmed V and J ends, which lost 1 base and 5 bases, there was a span of 5 bases. The germline V gene encodes CDR1 SNHLY and CDR2 FYNNEI. CDR3: CASSEDGTGELFF. The CDR3, as DNA: TGTGCCAGCAGTGAAGATGGTACCGGGGAGCTGTTTTTT.

A word on this clone: The junction departs from the called germline gene at one end, perhaps through a read error. The chain uses TRBV29-1 and TRBJ2-5, with 10 bases matching TRBD1. The germline V gene has CDR1 SQVTM and CDR2 ANQGSEA. The CDR3 has 14 amino acids. CDR3 nucleotide sequence: TGCACCGTTAGGCGGGACAGGGGTAAAGAGACCCAGTACTTC. Residues: CTVRRDRGKETQYF.

This rearrangement joins TRBV5-6 to TRBJ2-1, with D perhaps assigned TRBD1 or TRBD2 (5 bases each). CDR3 length equals 16 residues. The V end lost 0 bases, the J end lost 6 bases, and 16 bases lay between the germline ends. From germline, CDR1 is SGHDT and CDR2 YYEEEE. The CDR3: CASSLAGTAGGNEQFF. Written as DNA, the CDR3 is TGTGCCAGCAGCTTGGCCGGGACCGCAGGCGGCAATGAGCAGTTCTTC.

The sample holds a few counts of this clone. In the same sample, other DNA sequences code for this CDR3. The rearrangement links TRBV28 to TRBJ1-1; D gene unclear. V shed 6 bases and J shed 5 bases, with 10 bases lying between them. The CDR3 length is 12 residues. In germline, CDR1 is MDHEN, CDR2 SYDVKM. CDR3 in amino acids: CASRVGSTEAFF. CDR3 sequence (DNA): TGTGCCAGCAGGGTCGGTTCGACTGAAGCTTTCTTT. The variable domain in full, completed from reference TRBV28 and TRBJ1-1, reads DVKVTQSSRYLVKRTGEKVFLECVQDMDHENMFWYRQDPGLGLRLIYFSYDVKMKEKGDIPEGYSVSREKKERFSLILESASTNQTSMYLCASRVGSTEAFFGQGTRLTVV.

This clone has a handful of counts. The chain is built from TRBV9 and TRBJ2-1, with 9 nucleotides matching TRBD2. This CDR3 is built from 15 residues. The germline gives CDR1 SGDLS, CDR2 YYNGEE. With V trimmed by 2 bases and J by 8 bases, 8 bases remained unmatched. The DNA of the CDR3 is TGTGCCAGCAGCGTCGATATTAGCGGGAGCCATGAGCAGTTCTTC. Protein sequence: CASSVDISGSHEQFF.

V gene TRBV5-4 combines with J gene TRBJ2-3; D gene uncertain. The ends were cut back, 1 base at V and 0 bases at J, with 6 bases in the middle. Germline loops: CDR1 SGHNT, CDR2 YYREEE (reference sequence). This CDR3 has 14 amino acids. The CDR3 bases are TGTGCCAGCAGCTTGACCCGAAGCACAGATACGCAGTATTTT. It specifies CASSLTRSTDTQYF.

Note on this clone: The same CDR3 can be traced to other DNA sequences in this sample. The CDR3, as DNA: TGTGCCAGCAGCGTGGAGGGAGGGCCTGGGAATGAGCAGTTCTTC. This sequence encodes CASSVEGGPGNEQFF. The chain links TRBV9 to TRBJ2-1; 7 bases align to TRBD2. V was clipped by 2 bases and J by 7 bases; unmatched bases: 9. The CDR3 totals 15 residues. Germline CDR1 and CDR2: SGDLS and YYNGEE. The full variable domain, completed using reference TRBV9 and TRBJ2-1, is DSGVTQTPKHLITATGQRVTLRCSPRSGDLSVYWYQQSLDQGLQFLIQYYNGEERAKGNILERFSAQQFPDLHSELNLSSLELGDSALYFCASSVEGGPGNEQFFGPGTRLTVL.

The V gene is TRBV27, the J gene TRBJ1-2, with D perhaps matching TRBD1 (6 bases). Germline CDR1 and CDR2: MNHEY and SMNVEV (reference sequence). V was cut by 9 bases and J by 0 bases, with 14 bases left in between. The CDR3 covers 14 residues. The chain's CDR3 is CASRDTGANYGYTF. CDR3 nucleotides: TGTGCCAGTCGGGACACCGGGGCTAACTATGGCTACACCTTC.

The chain carries TRBV7-2 and TRBJ2-7, with TRBD2 identical over 7 bases. Germline assignment: CDR1 SGHTA and CDR2 FQGNSA. The CDR3 is 15 residues long. V shed 3 bases and J 5 bases; nucleotides not matched to a gene: 10. The CDR3 region is CASSFWSSGIDEQYF. The CDR3, as DNA: TGTGCCAGCAGCTTCTGGTCCAGCGGGATCGACGAGCAGTACTTC.

J is TRBJ1-2 and V is TRBV30, with D perhaps matching TRBD1 (5 bases). The germline CDR1 and CDR2 sequences are GTSNPN and SVGIG (reference sequence). The CDR3 is 19 residues long. V lost 4 bases and J 2 bases, leaving 29 bases between the germline ends. The CDR3 sequence is CAWILPINYGAGDNYGYTF. CDR3 nucleotides: TGTGCCTGGATCCTGCCGATCAACTATGGGGCCGGCGACAACTATGGCTACACCTTC.

The rearrangement links TRBV7-9 to TRBJ2-7; no clear D gene. Germline V lookup: CDR1 SEHNR, CDR2 FQNEAQ (reference sequence). The CDR3 sequence is 12 residues long. V was clipped by 5 bases and J by 2 bases, with 7 bases between them. The DNA of the CDR3 is TGTGCCAGCAGCCCGATAACCTACGAGCAGTACTTC. This encodes CASSPITYEQYF.

This clone was seen a single time. The gene calls are TRBV25-1 and TRBJ1-2; D is undetermined. V was cut by 2 bases and J by 8 bases, with 6 bases left in between. Germline lookup yields CDR1 MGHDK and CDR2 SYGVNS. The CDR3 has 11 amino acids. In nucleotides, the CDR3 is TGTGCCAGCAGTGAAAGTTGGGGCTACACCTTC. It translates to CASSESWGYTF.

On this clone: A junction boundary mismatches the germline segment, possibly from a read error. The chain carries TRBV28 and TRBJ1-1, with D maybe TRBD1 (5 bases). This CDR3 spans 14 amino acids. Germline V gene data show CDR1 as MDHEN and CDR2 as SYDVKM. CDR3 coding DNA: TGTGCTAGCAGTAAATGGGGGACGGACACTGAAGCTTTCTTT. Protein sequence: CASSKWGTDTEAFF.

This clone was observed once. The V and J genes are TRBV5-1 and TRBJ1-1, with D perhaps matching TRBD1 (5 bases). The CDR3 is 14 residues long. Germline V gene data show CDR1 as SGHRS and CDR2 as YFSETQ. V was trimmed by 4 bases and J by 4 bases, leaving 14 bases between them. The DNA for the CDR3 is TGCGCCAGCAGCCAATCAGGTGGGGGCACTGAAGCTTTCTTT. The encoded protein is CASSQSGGGTEAFF.

For this clone: Germline is not matched at one junction end, which may reflect a read error. This sample includes further DNA sequences coding for the same CDR3. In nucleotides, the CDR3 is TGTGCCTGGAGTGGGACAGGGGCCGGAGAGCTGTTTTTT. It translates to CAWSGTGAGELFF. The V gene is TRBV30, the J gene TRBJ2-2; 9 bases fit TRBD1. Germline V gene data show CDR1 as GTSNPN and CDR2 as SVGIG (reference sequence). The CDR3 consists of 13 residues.

The chain uses TRBV7-4 and TRBJ1-1; D not certain. This CDR3 region has 12 residues. Germline loops: CDR1 SGHVT, CDR2 SQSDAQ. Trimming stripped 7 bases from V and 6 bases from J, with 12 bases between. In nucleotides, the CDR3 is TGTGCCAGCACCCTCCCGAAGGCTGAAGCTTTCTTT. Protein sequence: CASTLPKAEAFF.

CDR3 loop: CASRGQANEQFF. The CDR3 coding sequence is TGTGCCAGCCGCGGTCAGGCGAATGAGCAGTTCTTC. This sequence joins TRBV12-1 and TRBJ2-1. TRBV12-1 has pseudogene status. The CDR3 contains 12 residues.